The source of this T cell receptor beta chain is a study of cytomegalovirus exposure and HLA in healthy donors. In its sample, this clone was seen a few times. No antigen is known for it. The junction had 8 bases not matched to a gene; V was cut back by 1 base and J by 2 bases. CDR1 is SGHNT and CDR2 is YYREEE in the germline V gene (reference sequence). This CDR3 is 17 amino acids long. PCR involved 60 Vbeta and 13 Jbeta primers. The protocol was immunoSEQ multiplex PCR, while the TCRdb copy is restricted to in-frame clones and leaves out a portion. The sample includes about 160,000 clones, just under 80% of them seen just once. Study-wide points: Differences between HLA loci emerged in a later analysis of TCR association rates, with DRB1 most and HLA-C fewest. Cytomegalovirus association was listed for about 160 TCR beta chains. There were reportedly fewer N-insertions in an Asian-associated ancestry cluster than the roughly 700-donor mean, in a later analysis.

Sequencing was done on a sample of PBMCs. This TCR was sampled from a woman in her 50s in good health and CMV-seronegative. The V call is TRBV5-4, the J call TRBJ2-2; TRBD2 aligns across 7 bases. CDR3 protein: CASSLRSSGDNTGELFF. The CDR3, as DNA: TGTGCCAGCAGCTTGAGGTCAAGCGGGGATAACACCGGGGAGCTGTTTTTT.